The TCR beta chain described here comes from a study of blood T cell repertoires in COVID-19. Turning to the study itself: The cDNA or gDNA used as material had been derived from T cells, B-cell-depleted T cells, or PBMCs.

TCRdb's table, derived via immunoSEQ multiplex PCR, lists solely in-frame clones and lacks some. This sample has 200,000 to 250,000 clones, with approximately 80% found just once. The V and J ends lost 4 bases and 7 bases, in that order; junction bases with no gene match: 2. Germline V lookup: CDR1 LGHDT, CDR2 YNNKEL (reference sequence). The CDR3 length is 14 residues. V is TRBV3-1 (or the pseudogene TRBV3-2) and J is TRBJ1-6, with TRBD1 identical over 9 bases. The sample was PBMCs or T cells enriched from blood (not recorded which). The receptor was isolated from a woman between 45 and 65 years old with acute COVID-19. As DNA, the CDR3 is TGTGCCAGCAGCCCTGGGACAGGGAATTCACCCCTCCACTTT. Protein: CASSPGTGNSPLHF.